This T cell receptor beta chain was sequenced for a study of early T cells in non-severe SARS-CoV-2 infection. Study summary: Unpaired chains resulted from sequencing bulk RNA of unsorted whole blood. Points from the study as a whole: VDJdb matching favored anti-spike CD8 responses, missing private and CD4 specificities.

Unique molecular identifiers were attached to individual cDNA molecules. A single record per CDR3 protein comes from TCRdb applying MiXCR to the 5' RACE reads. The table includes roughly 80,000 distinct CDR3 sequences, about a sixth detected once. On this clonotype: Its antigen remains unidentified.

The TCR sequence derives from an adult who was a healthcare worker with PCR-confirmed SARS-CoV-2 infection or an uninfected control (not recorded which). Sequencing was done on a sample of whole blood.

The CDR3 DNA is TGTGCCAGCAGCTCCGGCCCGGGCGCCTACAATGAGCAGTTCTTC. It specifies CASSSGPGAYNEQFF. J is TRBJ2-1 and V is TRBV11-2; D is unclear. Per germline, CDR1 SGHAT and CDR2 FQNNGV. V was shortened by 4 bases and J by 2 bases, with 12 bases between the two germline ends. This CDR3 spans 15 amino acids. The full variable domain, with the rest looked up from reference TRBV11-2 and TRBJ2-1, is EAGVAQSPRYKIIEKRQSVAFWCNPISGHATLYWYQQILGQGPKLLIQFQNNGVVDDSQLPKDRFSAERLKGVDSTLKIQPAKLEDSAVYLCASSSGPGAYNEQFFGPGTRLTVL.